Below, 4 T cell receptor beta chains from the same sample are listed, as sequenced in a study of somatic mutations in cytotoxic T cells in rheumatoid arthritis. Measured with immunoSEQ multiplex PCR; TCRdb has only the in-frame clones, and not every one. The data show about 18,000 clones, about 80% seen once. Sequenced sample: CD8+ T cells sorted from blood. The receptors were sampled from an adult with rheumatoid arthritis.

This clone has just a few counts. The rearrangement links TRBV28 to TRBJ2-7; TRBD2 aligns across 7 bases. The trim removed 5 bases at V and 4 bases at J, leaving 11 bases unmatched. Germline CDR1 is MDHEN and CDR2 is SYDVKM. The CDR3 extends over 15 amino acids. For the CDR3, the DNA is TGTGCCAGCAGTCCGGCCTGGGACTACACGTACGAGCAGTACTTC. This codes for CASSPAWDYTYEQYF.

The J gene is TRBJ1-2, the V gene TRBV29-1, with D unclear. From germline, CDR1 is SQVTM and CDR2 ANQGSEA. The CDR3 has 11 residues. Trimming stripped 4 bases from V and 11 bases from J, with 14 bases between. The CDR3 region has the DNA TGCAGCGTTGTGGTCGGGCCACGGTACACCTTC. Residues: CSVVVGPRYTF.

The chain has TRBV6-4 and TRBJ2-1, with 8 bases lining up with TRBD2. With 0 bases clipped from V and 6 bases from J, the junction kept 7 bases outside the gene matches. Germline-derived CDR1 and CDR2 are MRHNA and SNTAGT. The CDR3 runs to 16 residues. The CDR3 protein is CASSDSSERGRNEQFF. Here the CDR3 DNA reads TGTGCCAGCAGTGACTCAAGCGAGCGGGGGCGCAATGAGCAGTTCTTC.

The rearrangement uses TRBV19 and TRBJ2-7; TRBD2 matches at 10 bases. The CDR3 contains 14 residues. Per the germline V gene, CDR1 is LNHDA and CDR2 is SQIVND (reference sequence). J lost 2 bases, V lost 7 bases, and 5 bases had no gene match. CDR3 protein: CASTAGTSAYEQYF. CDR3 bases: TGTGCCAGTACCGCCGGGACTAGCGCCTACGAGCAGTACTTC.